The rows below give T cell receptor beta chains drawn from one sample of a study of blood T cell repertoires in COVID-19. Sequencing used immunoSEQ multiplex PCR; TCRdb keeps in-frame clones, though not all of them. The sample holds some 82,000 clones, more than 70% seen once. Sequences were obtained from peripheral blood. The receptors come from an older man with active or convalescent COVID-19. Each CDR3 is given with its conserved first and last residue. A D gene is named only where the DNA matches it firmly. Where a row states a size, it is once, few, many or the class of an expanded clone; other rows omit it.

CDR3	DNA	length	size	J	V	D
CASSQGLVGTEAFF	TGCGCCAGCAGCCAGGGGCTAGTAGGAACTGAAGCTTTCTTT	14	.	TRBJ1-1	TRBV5-1	.
CASKRQGATDEQFF	TGTGCCAGCAAGAGACAGGGGGCAACAGATGAGCAGTTCTTC	14	.	TRBJ2-1	TRBV7-3	TRBD1
CASSQDLGGGETQYF	TGTGCCAGCAGCCAAGATCTCGGGGGAGGAGAGACCCAGTACTTC	15	.	TRBJ2-5	TRBV3-1/TRBV3-2	.
CASRLQGSTGELFF	TGTGCCAGTAGGCTACAGGGTAGCACCGGGGAGCTGTTTTTT	14	.	TRBJ2-2	TRBV19	.
CASSEPGRSSYEQYF	TGTGCCAGCAGTGAACCGGGAAGAAGCTCCTACGAGCAGTACTTC	15	.	TRBJ2-7	TRBV2	.
CASSKIQGSSSNEQFF	TGCGCCAGCAGCAAAATACAGGGGTCAAGTTCAAATGAGCAGTTCTTC	16	.	TRBJ2-1	TRBV5-1	TRBD1
CASSDKIREGRTGELFF	TGTGCCAGCAGCGACAAGATACGAGAGGGAAGAACCGGGGAGCTGTTTTTT	17	.	TRBJ2-2	TRBV27	.
CASSLGDLGGQGASDTQYF	TGTGCCAGCAGCTTAGGGGATCTTGGGGGACAGGGGGCCTCTGATACGCAGTATTTT	19	.	TRBJ2-3	TRBV11-2	TRBD1
CASSFVSTEAFF	TGTGCCAGCAGCTTCGTCAGCACTGAAGCTTTCTTT	12	once	TRBJ1-1	TRBV11-2	.
CASSLVAAPSTDTQYF	TGTGCCAGCAGCTTGGTAGCGGCCCCTAGCACAGATACGCAGTATTTT	16	.	TRBJ2-3	TRBV7-2	.
CAWSTGSYNSPLHF	TGTGCCTGGAGTACAGGGTCGTATAATTCACCCCTCCACTTT	14	.	TRBJ1-6	TRBV30	.
CASSLVGADTEAFF	TGTGCCAGCAGCTTGGTTGGGGCGGACACTGAAGCTTTCTTT	14	few	TRBJ1-1	TRBV5-6	.
CATSPIRGGYNEQFF	TGTGCCACCAGCCCCATTCGGGGGGGTTACAATGAGCAGTTCTTC	15	.	TRBJ2-1	TRBV15	TRBD2
CASSRAGTSSQETQYF	TGTGCCAGCAGCCGCGCGGGGACTAGCTCCCAAGAGACCCAGTACTTC	16	once	TRBJ2-5	TRBV6-2/TRBV6-3	TRBD2
CASSLDRDNEQFF	TGTGCCAGCAGCTTAGACAGGGACAATGAGCAGTTCTTC	13	.	TRBJ2-1	TRBV7-3	TRBD1
CASSPPGQYYGYTF	TGTGCCAGCTCACCACCGGGACAGTACTATGGCTACACCTTC	14	.	TRBJ1-2	TRBV18	TRBD1
CASMLRENYGYTF	TGTGCCAGCATGTTGAGGGAAAACTATGGCTACACCTTC	13	.	TRBJ1-2	TRBV6-5	.
CASSTTGTGGTDTQYF	TGTGCCAGCTCAACCACCGGGACAGGGGGCACAGATACGCAGTATTTT	16	.	TRBJ2-3	TRBV18	TRBD1
CASSSLGSGKETQYF	TGTGCCAGCAGCTCCCTTGGTAGCGGGAAAGAGACCCAGTACTTC	15	.	TRBJ2-5	TRBV27	TRBD2
CAWSVGTGSTDTQYF	TGTGCCTGGAGTGTAGGAACGGGGAGCACAGATACGCAGTATTTT	15	.	TRBJ2-3	TRBV30	.